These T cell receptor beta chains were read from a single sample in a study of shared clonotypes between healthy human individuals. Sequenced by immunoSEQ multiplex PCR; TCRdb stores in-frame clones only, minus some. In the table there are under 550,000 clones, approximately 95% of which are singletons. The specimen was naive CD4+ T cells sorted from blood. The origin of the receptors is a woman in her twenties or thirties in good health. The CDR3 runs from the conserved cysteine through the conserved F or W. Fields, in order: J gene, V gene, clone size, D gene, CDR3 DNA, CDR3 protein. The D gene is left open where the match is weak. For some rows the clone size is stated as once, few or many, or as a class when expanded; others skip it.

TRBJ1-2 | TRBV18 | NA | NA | TGTGCCAGCTCACCCTTGGACAGCTCTAACTATGGCTACACCTTC | CASSPLDSSNYGYTF
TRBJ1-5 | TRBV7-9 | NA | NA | TGTGCCAGCAGCTTTGCTTCGGTGGGGGGCATAAGCAATCAGCCCCAGCATTTT | CASSFASVGGISNQPQHF
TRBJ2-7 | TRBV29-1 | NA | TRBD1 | TGCAGCGTTGAAGATCGGTGGGGGACAGGGTCCCACGAGCAGTACTTC | CSVEDRWGTGSHEQYF
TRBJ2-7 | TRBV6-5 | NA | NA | TGTGCCAGCAGTTTCGTGGATGGACTACCACCGGGAGAGCAGTACTTC | CASSFVDGLPPGEQYF
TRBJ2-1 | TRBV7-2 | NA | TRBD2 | TGTGCCAGCAGCTCCCCTAGCGGGAGGGCCGTATATGAGCAGTTCTTC | CASSSPSGRAVYEQFF
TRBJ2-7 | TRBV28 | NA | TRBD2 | TGTGCCAGCAGTTCTAGCGGGACACTCTACGAGCAGTACTTC | CASSSSGTLYEQYF
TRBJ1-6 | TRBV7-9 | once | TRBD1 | TGTGCCAGCAGCCCGGGACAGCAAAATTCACCCCTCCACTTT | CASSPGQQNSPLHF
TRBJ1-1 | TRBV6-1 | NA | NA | TGTGCCAGCCTGGCGGAGGCGGTGAACACTGAAGCTTTCTTT | CASLAEAVNTEAFF
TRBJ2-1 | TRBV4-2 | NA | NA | TGTGCCAGCAGCTTTTTTTACAGACTTAAGTCAGGCAATGAGCAGTTCTTC | CASSFFYRLKSGNEQFF
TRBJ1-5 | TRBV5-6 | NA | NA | TGTGCCAGCAGCTTGGGACTGAATAGCAATCAGCCCCAGCATTTT | CASSLGLNSNQPQHF
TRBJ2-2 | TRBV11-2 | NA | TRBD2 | TGTGCCAGCAGCGAAGCGGGAGGGATCGCGAACACCGGGGAGCTGTTTTTT | CASSEAGGIANTGELFF
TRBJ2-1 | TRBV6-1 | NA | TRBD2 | TGTGCCAGCAGACCAGCGGGAGGGCCGTACAATGAGCAGTTCTTC | CASRPAGGPYNEQFF
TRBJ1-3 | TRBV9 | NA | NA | TGTGCCAGCAGCGTAGGTGGACAGACCAGAAACACCATATATTTT | CASSVGGQTRNTIYF
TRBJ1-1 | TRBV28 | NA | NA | TGTGCCAGCAGTTATGGGGGCCCGAACACTGAAGCTTTCTTT | CASSYGGPNTEAFF
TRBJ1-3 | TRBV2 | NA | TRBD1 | TGTGCCAGCAGGGGGACCGGGACAGTTCGCTCTGGAAACACCATATATTTT | CASRGTGTVRSGNTIYF
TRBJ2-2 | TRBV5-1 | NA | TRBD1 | TGCGCCAGCAACAAAAATACAGGGGGCGACACCGGGGAGCTGTTTTTT | CASNKNTGGDTGELFF
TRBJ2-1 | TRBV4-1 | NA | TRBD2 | TGCGCCAGCAGCCAAGATGAACTAGCGGGTTCACATTACAATGAGCAGTTCTTC | CASSQDELAGSHYNEQFF
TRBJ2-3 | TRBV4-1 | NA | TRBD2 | TGCGCCAGCAGCCAAGGGGCGGGGGGCACAGATACGCAGTATTTT | CASSQGAGGTDTQYF
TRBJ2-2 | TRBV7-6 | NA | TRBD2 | TGTGCCAGCAGCGGGAGGGAGACCGGGGAGCTGTTTTTT | CASSGRETGELFF
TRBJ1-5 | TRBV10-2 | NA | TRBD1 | TGCGCCAGCAGCGACCGGGACAGGGGGCTTGGAAATCAGCCCCAGCATTTT | CASSDRDRGLGNQPQHF